Listed below are T cell receptor beta chains from one sample, sequenced in a study of T cells after yellow fever vaccination. TCRdb re-derived calls from the 5' RACE reads in MiXCR, one entry per CDR3 protein. The repertoire consists of 300,000 to 450,000 distinct CDR3 sequences, with roughly 8.6% occurring once and the leading ten covering about 16%. The sequencing used PBMCs, collected approximately 40 days after the first yellow fever vaccination. All receptors come from a young man who received the YFV17D yellow fever vaccine. Both conserved end residues are part of each CDR3. The D gene is left open where the match is weak. Size tells how often a clone was seen (once, few, many) or the class of an expanded clone, and some rows leave it out.

cdr3_length	v_call	clone_size	d_call	j_call	cdr3_nt	cdr3_aa
15	TRBV5-1	many	TRBD1	TRBJ2-5	TGCGCCAGCAGCTTGGGCAGGGGGCGGCGAGAGACCCAGTACTTC	CASSLGRGRRETQYF
15	TRBV20-1	.	TRBD1	TRBJ2-3	TGCTGTGCTAGAGCACGGACAGGGCTGGTGGATACGCAGTATTTT	CCARARTGLVDTQYF
16	TRBV15	few	.	TRBJ2-7	TGTGCCACCAGCAGGGACCCGGGGGGCGCGTCCTACGAGCAGTACTTC	CATSRDPGGASYEQYF
16	TRBV7-2	few	TRBD1	TRBJ1-6	TGTGCCAGCAGCCCCCGTGCGACAGGGGATAATTCACCCCTCCACTTT	CASSPRATGDNSPLHF
12	TRBV7-2	many	.	TRBJ2-7	TGTGCCAGCAGCTTAGCCAGGTCTGAGCAGTACTTC	CASSLARSEQYF
15	TRBV30	.	TRBD2	TRBJ2-1	TGTGCCTGGTATACTAGCGGGGGGCGTTACAATGAGCAGTTCTTC	CAWYTSGGRYNEQFF
15	TRBV12-3/TRBV12-4	few	TRBD1	TRBJ1-6	TGTGCCAGCACCCCAAGACAGGGATTGGGTTCACCCCTCCACTTT	CASTPRQGLGSPLHF
17	TRBV9	few	.	TRBJ2-2	TGTGCCAGCAGCGTACCTACTAGCTTGCCGAACACCGGGGAGCTGTTTTTT	CASSVPTSLPNTGELFF
16	TRBV6-1	.	TRBD1	TRBJ1-5	TGTGCCAGCAGTGTCGACAGGGTGTCGGGCAATCAGCCCCAGCATTTT	CASSVDRVSGNQPQHF
14	TRBV6-2/TRBV6-3	.	TRBD2	TRBJ2-1	TGTGCCACCTTGCGGGGGGGCCGGTACAATGAGCAGTTCTTC	CATLRGGRYNEQFF
15	TRBV16	.	.	TRBJ1-3	TGTGCCAGCAGCCAATCGAGGGCCCCATGGAACACCATATATTTT	CASSQSRAPWNTIYF
15	TRBV7-2	.	TRBD1	TRBJ1-1	TGTGCCAGCAGCTTATCGCCGACAGGGGGCACTGAAGCTTTCTTT	CASSLSPTGGTEAFF
13	TRBV7-2	.	.	TRBJ1-1	TGTGCCAGCAGTACACAGGAGAACACTGAAGCTTTCTTT	CASSTQENTEAFF
13	TRBV29-1	.	TRBD1	TRBJ1-6	TGCAGCGTTGAGACAGGGAGCAATTCACCCCTCCACTTT	CSVETGSNSPLHF
15	TRBV12-3/TRBV12-4	few	TRBD1	TRBJ1-5	TGTGCCAGCAGGATCGGGACAGCCAGCAATCAGCCCCAGCATTTT	CASRIGTASNQPQHF